The source of this T cell receptor (beta chain) is a study of monozygotic twins with inflammatory bowel disease. Through template switching, UMIs that included a 6-nucleotide sample barcode were added. Using the 5' RACE reads, TCRdb records one entry per CDR3 protein without DNA. Its clone listing holds approximately 400,000 distinct CDR3 sequences. Blood samples measuring less than 3 ml were taken per donor. Whole-blood RNA isolation (total RNA) proceeded without T cell sorting. Germline CDR1 and CDR2: ENHRY and SYGVKD. The CDR3 contains 21 residues. V is TRBV10-3 and J is TRBJ2-2; the D call of TRBD2 rests on TCRdb alone, since no DNA is present to check it. Sample: blood. The clonotype was recovered from a human donor with ulcerative colitis or Crohn's disease, or a healthy co-twin of an affected twin (not recorded which). The CDR3 sequence is CAISDSPGGRGVTMNTGELFF.